A single T cell receptor beta chain is shown here with its context. Its antigen remains unidentified. Per-base qualities were not stored, and no clone one base away is much larger. The immunoSEQ Assay, a bias-controlled multiplex PCR, was used to amplify TCRbeta CDR3 regions from genomic DNA. As for how the authors treated the data: The number of nucleated cells in each sample was estimated from the amplification of reference gene primers within the assay. To quantify the absolute abundance of each unique TCRbeta CDR3 rearrangement, sequence reads were collapsed and filtered. Productive Simpson clonality was computed per sample as the square root of Simpson's diversity index over productive rearrangements. As stored in TCRdb, this immuneACCESS dataset retains in-frame rearrangements with V and J assigned. A fraction of the clones does not appear; measured against another copy, unresolved V genes explain less than half of the discrepancy, and the remainder lacks a known reason. Clonal size and the V and J genes are those of that table, whereas D and trimming came from the DNA. Here the sample has around 100,000 clones; about 89% occur a single time. Approximately 4% of the sample belongs to the ten largest clones.

Trimming at the junction amounts to 2 bases on V and 6 bases on J, and the germline ends lie 10 bases apart. The CDR3 runs 13 amino acids, cysteine and phenylalanine included. Just CDR3 DNA is preserved here, 39 bases in frame from base 1. As encoded in the germline V gene, CDR1 is MNHEY while CDR2 is SVGEGT. The sample comes from a study of blood T cell repertoires in COVID-19 (dated by TCRdb to the early 2020s). About the study as a whole: Collaborator samples came from the United States, Italy and Spain and covered acute and convalescent phases of COVID-19. Nearly every sample came with metadata listing a de-identified subject ID, COVID-19 status, age in years and sex. Samples came from the ongoing ImmuneRACE study (first 160 participants) plus 1,254 subjects from 6 global collaborators. The repertoires were released in a freely available public database intended as a resource for research on the immune response to SARS-CoV-2. Where available, HLA class I and class II types were taken from metadata supplied by the sample provider and were not determined by assay-based typing. The material from the prospective study consisted of cDNA or gDNA derived from T cells, B-cell-depleted T cells, or PBMCs. The dataset comprised deeply sampled blood TCRbeta repertoires from subjects exposed to, actively infected with, or recovered from COVID-19.

Paper-wide results and their limitations: The amount of clinical and demographic metadata varied by source and participant and was provided uncurated.

The collaborating institutions used their own protocols to collect whole blood in K2EDTA tubes. Collaborator samples were shipped for TCRbeta analysis as frozen whole blood, isolated PBMCs, or DNA extracted from either sample type. The sequence came from a middle-aged man with acute or convalescent COVID-19. The sequenced sample consisted of peripheral blood. The chain is made from TRBV6-2 or TRBV6-3 and TRBJ1-2; perhaps TRBD1 is the D gene, with 6 bases matching. The CDR3 loop reads CASSYGTNNGYTF. DNA sequence: TGTGCCAGCAGTTACGGGACAAATAATGGCTACACCTTC.